A selection of T cell receptor beta chains follows, all from one sample in a study of blood T cell repertoires in COVID-19. Using immunoSEQ multiplex PCR, the repertoire was profiled, and TCRdb retains in-frame clones only, with some absent. The data contain about 260,000 clones, 80% to 90% of them singletons. The source material was peripheral blood. The receptors here all came from a woman aged 40 to 49 with acute or convalescent COVID-19. CDR3s include the opening cysteine and the closing phenylalanine or tryptophan. D genes are given only for firm matches.

j_call | d_call | v_call | cdr3_aa | cdr3_nt
TRBJ1-2 | TRBD1 | TRBV5-6 | CASSFGTGGFGYTF | TGTGCCAGCAGCTTTGGGACAGGGGGCTTTGGCTACACCTTC
TRBJ2-5 | - | TRBV5-1 | CASRSHPSSETQYF | TGCGCCAGCAGATCACACCCGTCCTCAGAGACCCAGTACTTC
TRBJ1-5 | - | TRBV2 | CASSEGHSNQPQHF | TGTGCCAGCAGTGAGGGACATAGCAATCAGCCCCAGCATTTT
TRBJ1-5 | - | TRBV6-6 | CASNRAPQHF | TGTGCCAGCAATCGGGCGCCCCAGCATTTT
TRBJ1-4 | TRBD1 | TRBV7-9 | CASSFRAGGNEKLFF | TGTGCCAGCAGCTTCAGGGCAGGGGGTAATGAAAAACTGTTTTTT
TRBJ2-5 | - | TRBV24-1 | CATSEIGAGRQETQYF | TGTGCCACCAGTGAAATAGGAGCAGGGAGGCAAGAGACCCAGTACTTC
TRBJ2-5 | TRBD1 | TRBV14 | CASSQATGGWETQYF | TGTGCCAGCAGCCAAGCGACAGGGGGCTGGGAGACCCAGTACTTC
TRBJ2-3 | TRBD1 | TRBV10-1 | CASSENRGATDTQYF | TGCGCCAGCAGTGAGAACAGGGGAGCGACAGATACGCAGTATTTT
TRBJ1-3 | TRBD1 | TRBV19 | CATYGTGDLSGNTIYF | TGTGCCACCTACGGGACAGGGGATCTCTCTGGAAACACCATATATTTT
TRBJ1-1 | - | TRBV19 | CASSMVPHQPGAFF | TGTGCCAGTAGTATGGTTCCGCATCAACCAGGAGCTTTCTTT
TRBJ1-5 | - | TRBV19 | CASSKETGRNQPQHF | TGTGCCAGTTCAAAGGAAACAGGGCGAAATCAGCCCCAGCATTTT
TRBJ2-1 | TRBD2 | TRBV30 | CAWRMRGGSNEQFF | TGTGCCTGGAGGATGCGGGGGGGCTCGAATGAGCAGTTCTTC
TRBJ2-3 | - | TRBV6-6 | CASSPRRGPSTDTQYF | TGTGCCAGCAGTCCCCGGCGGGGGCCGAGCACAGATACGCAGTATTTT
TRBJ1-1 | TRBD1 | TRBV6-4 | CASSHPTGIHTEAFF | TGTGCCAGCAGTCACCCGACAGGGATTCACACTGAAGCTTTCTTT
TRBJ2-3 | - | TRBV21-1 | CASSTYGRSSTDTQYF | TGTGCCAGCAGCACATACGGTCGATCTAGCACAGATACGCAGTATTTT
TRBJ1-1 | - | TRBV12-3/TRBV12-4 | CASTFGTNLEAFF | TGTGCCAGCACTTTCGGGACAAACCTTGAAGCTTTCTTT
TRBJ1-1 | - | TRBV12-3/TRBV12-4 | CASVPGNTEAFF | TGTGCCAGCGTCCCAGGGAACACTGAAGCTTTCTTT